The 9 T cell receptor beta chains below were found in one sample sequenced in a study of cytomegalovirus exposure and HLA in healthy donors. The PCR was carried out with 60 Vbeta primers and 13 Jbeta primers. Produced via immunoSEQ multiplex PCR; TCRdb's table is partial and in-frame only. The sample consists of more than 95,000 clones, around 81% of them appearing once. The specimen was PBMCs. The receptors stem from a female donor in good health and CMV-seronegative.

The chain combines TRBV6-6 with TRBJ2-7, with D unclear. Germline V gives CDR1 MNHNY, CDR2 SVGAGI (reference sequence). V was pared by 0 bases and J by 1 base, with 4 bases between. The CDR3 spans 13 residues. CDR3 sequence: CASSYSKSYEQYF. CDR3 sequence (DNA): TGTGCCAGCAGTTACTCCAAATCCTACGAGCAGTACTTC.

CDR3 nucleotide sequence: TGTGCCACCAGCGGCTCGGGTATGGACACCGGGGAGCTGTTTTTT. It is translated as CATSGSGMDTGELFF. This chain uses TRBV15 with TRBJ2-2, with unresolved D. The CDR3 sequence is 15 residues long. Germline V gives CDR1 LNHNV, CDR2 YYDKDF (reference sequence). Trimming cost V 5 bases and J 3 bases, with 13 bases left between them.

The chain is built from TRBV5-1 and TRBJ2-5; D possibly corresponds to TRBD1 (6 bases). Near its end, the DNA agrees better with TRBJ2-7, so the J call may be wrong. The germline V gene has CDR1 SGHRS and CDR2 YFSETQ. CDR3 length equals 15 residues. This CDR3 is CASSLDPRRGYEQYF. CDR3 nucleotide sequence: TGCGCCAGCAGCTTGGACCCTAGAAGGGGGTACGAGCAGTACTTC.

The chain has TRBV18 and TRBJ2-7, with TRBD1 identical over 8 bases. J was trimmed by 3 bases and V by 8 bases; bases with no gene match: 15. Looked up from germline, CDR1 is KGHSH and CDR2 is LQKENI. The CDR3 runs to 16 residues. As DNA, the CDR3 is TGTGCCAGCGCGCCACTTTCCGGGACAGGAATCTACGAGCAGTACTTC. This codes for CASAPLSGTGIYEQYF.

The V call is TRBV27, the J call TRBJ2-1; D might be TRBD2 (5 bases). This CDR3 is 15 amino acids long. CDR1 and CDR2 from the germline V gene are MNHEY and SMNVEV (reference sequence). The V end lost 2 bases, the J end lost 7 bases, and 15 bases lay between the germline ends. The DNA for the CDR3 is TGTGCCAGCAGTTTAACATTTTTAGCGATTAATGAGCAGTTCTTC. This translates into CASSLTFLAINEQFF.

This chain connects TRBV10-2 to TRBJ1-4; TRBD1 might be the D (6 bases). Trimming stripped 0 bases from V and 4 bases from J, with 9 bases between. This CDR3 has 15 residues. The germline CDR1 and CDR2 sequences are WSHSY and SAAADI. The CDR3 DNA sequence: TGCGCCAGCAGTGAGTCCAACAGGGTTAATGAAAAACTGTTTTTT. Residues: CASSESNRVNEKLFF.

Only a few counts were recorded for this clone. The chain is built from TRBV14 and TRBJ2-1; TRBD1 might be the D (5 bases). Germline V gives CDR1 SGHDN, CDR2 FVKESK. The CDR3 runs to 15 residues. Trimming left V 4 bases short and J 4 bases short, with 14 bases between. CDR3 sequence: CASSPAGQLYNEQFF. CDR3 bases: TGTGCCAGCAGCCCCGCCGGACAACTATACAATGAGCAGTTCTTC.

This clone was seen more than once but under ten times. V gene TRBV27 combines with J gene TRBJ2-1, with TRBD2 matching 7 bases. The V segment lost 1 base and the J segment 8 bases; nucleotides outside the gene matches: 2. This CDR3 region has 13 residues. Per the germline V gene, CDR1 is MNHEY and CDR2 is SMNVEV (reference sequence). CDR3 residues: CASSLYGGDEQFF. The CDR3 coding sequence is TGTGCCAGCAGTTTATATGGGGGGGATGAGCAGTTCTTC.

This clone was counted once. The chain links TRBV7-5 to TRBJ2-7; the table's D gene call, TRBD1, was not cross checked with the DNA. TRBV7-5 is flagged as a pseudogene. This CDR3 spans 18 amino acids. Written as DNA, the CDR3 is TGTGCCAGAAGCTTAGGGACAGCGGAAAAGGATGGTCGTAACGAGCAGTACTTC. Its protein is CARSLGTAEKDGRNEQYF.